This TCR beta chain was captured by sequencing in a study of shared clonotypes between healthy human individuals. Notes on the study in general: Represented diversity (both genetic and exposure-history) was limited by the small number of donors.

Trimming took off 5 bases at V and 2 bases at J, with 9 bases between the two ends. CDR1 KGHSH and CDR2 LQKENI come from the germline V gene. The CDR3 contains 13 residues. Comment on this clone: Its target is unknown.

The repertoire was sequenced with immunoSEQ multiplex PCR; TCRdb's copy has only in-frame clones and lacks some. The sample consists of hundreds of thousands of clones, 90% to 96% of them appearing once. The gene calls are TRBV18 and TRBJ2-5; no clear D gene. Input material: naive CD4+ T cells sorted from blood. Noted subset: CD45RA+ positively selected. This receptor was identified in a woman aged 30 to 39 in good health. The CDR3 sequence is CASSRSQQETQYF. CDR3 DNA sequence: TGTGCCAGCTCAAGGAGTCAGCAAGAGACCCAGTACTTC.